One and the same sample provided the 8 T cell receptor beta chains below, sequenced in a study of cytomegalovirus exposure and HLA in healthy donors. Amplification used 60 Vbeta primers and 13 Jbeta primers. Sequencing used immunoSEQ multiplex PCR; TCRdb keeps in-frame clones, though not all of them. The sample has about 150,000 clones, around two thirds seen once. The specimen was PBMCs. These receptors all come from a male donor in good health and CMV-seronegative.

This clone was picked up one time. This chain uses TRBV4-1 with TRBJ2-6; tentative D call: TRBD2 (5 bases). The V gene lost 0 bases and the J gene lost 4 bases, with 13 bases spanning the gap. Looked up from germline, CDR1 is MGHRA and CDR2 is YSYEKL. This CDR3 is 17 amino acids long. The CDR3 DNA reads as TGCGCCAGCAGCCAAGACGCGGGCGAGGCGGGGGCCAACGTCCTGACTTTC. Its protein product is CASSQDAGEAGANVLTF.

The V gene is TRBV5-6, the J gene TRBJ1-1; no reliable D call. There are 15 residues in the CDR3. V was shortened by 2 bases and J by 3 bases, with 14 bases between the two germline ends. CDR1 and CDR2 from the germline V gene are SGHDT and YYEEEE. CDR3 bases: TGTGCCAGCAGCTTAAGTTTCAGTTCAGACACTGAAGCTTTCTTT. Protein: CASSLSFSSDTEAFF.

This chain joins TRBV4-2 and TRBJ1-4; 8 bases are a match to TRBD1. Germline-derived CDR1 and CDR2 are LGHNA and YNFKEQ. With V trimmed by 0 bases and J by 8 bases, 8 bases remained unmatched. The CDR3 spans 16 residues. The CDR3 is CASSQEEWTGKEKLFF. CDR3 nucleotide sequence: TGTGCCAGCAGCCAAGAAGAGTGGACAGGGAAAGAAAAACTGTTTTTT.

Of note for this clone: One junction end does not reproduce the germline sequence, and a read error may be involved. The chain uses TRBV15 and TRBJ1-5; D might be TRBD1 (5 bases). Germline V gene data show CDR1 as LNHNV and CDR2 as YYDKDF (reference sequence). There are 15 residues in the CDR3. CDR3 residues: CAARAGWVGDQPQHF. In DNA, the CDR3 is TGTGCCGCCAGAGCAGGGTGGGTTGGCGATCAGCCCCAGCATTTT.

The chain has TRBV6-6 and TRBJ2-1, with 9 positions matching TRBD2. Looked up from germline, CDR1 is MNHNY and CDR2 is SVGAGI (reference sequence). CDR3 length: 16 amino acids. The ends lost 2 bases at V and 6 bases at J; junction bases unmatched: 8. CDR3 sequence (DNA): TGTGCCAGCAGTTACGGGGCGCGGGGGGGCGGCAATGAGCAGTTCTTC. Protein product: CASSYGARGGGNEQFF.

About this clone itself: Other DNA sequences in the same sample also yield this CDR3. The genes are TRBV5-1 and TRBJ2-7, with D possibly TRBD1 on 6 matching bases. CDR1 and CDR2 (germline): SGHRS, YFSETQ. The CDR3 spans 13 residues. V dropped 4 bases and J dropped 4 bases, with 12 bases sitting between them. For the CDR3, the DNA is TGCGCCAGCAGCCTAACAGGGAATTACGAGCAGTACTTC. As protein: CASSLTGNYEQYF.

This chain uses TRBV18 with TRBJ1-1; 8 bases align to TRBD1. The V gene's germline CDR1 is KGHSH and CDR2 LQKENI. V shed 6 bases, J shed 3 bases, and the junction held 6 bases outside the gene matches. CDR3 length equals 14 residues. Here the CDR3 reads CASSPGQADTEAFF. CDR3 coding DNA: TGTGCCAGCTCCCCGGGACAGGCTGACACTGAAGCTTTCTTT.

The V gene is TRBV21-1, the J gene TRBJ1-3; TRBD1, the D gene given by the table, was not confirmed from the DNA. TRBV21-1 is a listed pseudogene. The CDR3 extends over 15 amino acids. The CDR3 loop is CASSKGAQGGNTIYF. CDR3 DNA sequence: TGTGCCAGCAGCAAAGGCGCACAGGGGGGAAACACCATATATTTT.